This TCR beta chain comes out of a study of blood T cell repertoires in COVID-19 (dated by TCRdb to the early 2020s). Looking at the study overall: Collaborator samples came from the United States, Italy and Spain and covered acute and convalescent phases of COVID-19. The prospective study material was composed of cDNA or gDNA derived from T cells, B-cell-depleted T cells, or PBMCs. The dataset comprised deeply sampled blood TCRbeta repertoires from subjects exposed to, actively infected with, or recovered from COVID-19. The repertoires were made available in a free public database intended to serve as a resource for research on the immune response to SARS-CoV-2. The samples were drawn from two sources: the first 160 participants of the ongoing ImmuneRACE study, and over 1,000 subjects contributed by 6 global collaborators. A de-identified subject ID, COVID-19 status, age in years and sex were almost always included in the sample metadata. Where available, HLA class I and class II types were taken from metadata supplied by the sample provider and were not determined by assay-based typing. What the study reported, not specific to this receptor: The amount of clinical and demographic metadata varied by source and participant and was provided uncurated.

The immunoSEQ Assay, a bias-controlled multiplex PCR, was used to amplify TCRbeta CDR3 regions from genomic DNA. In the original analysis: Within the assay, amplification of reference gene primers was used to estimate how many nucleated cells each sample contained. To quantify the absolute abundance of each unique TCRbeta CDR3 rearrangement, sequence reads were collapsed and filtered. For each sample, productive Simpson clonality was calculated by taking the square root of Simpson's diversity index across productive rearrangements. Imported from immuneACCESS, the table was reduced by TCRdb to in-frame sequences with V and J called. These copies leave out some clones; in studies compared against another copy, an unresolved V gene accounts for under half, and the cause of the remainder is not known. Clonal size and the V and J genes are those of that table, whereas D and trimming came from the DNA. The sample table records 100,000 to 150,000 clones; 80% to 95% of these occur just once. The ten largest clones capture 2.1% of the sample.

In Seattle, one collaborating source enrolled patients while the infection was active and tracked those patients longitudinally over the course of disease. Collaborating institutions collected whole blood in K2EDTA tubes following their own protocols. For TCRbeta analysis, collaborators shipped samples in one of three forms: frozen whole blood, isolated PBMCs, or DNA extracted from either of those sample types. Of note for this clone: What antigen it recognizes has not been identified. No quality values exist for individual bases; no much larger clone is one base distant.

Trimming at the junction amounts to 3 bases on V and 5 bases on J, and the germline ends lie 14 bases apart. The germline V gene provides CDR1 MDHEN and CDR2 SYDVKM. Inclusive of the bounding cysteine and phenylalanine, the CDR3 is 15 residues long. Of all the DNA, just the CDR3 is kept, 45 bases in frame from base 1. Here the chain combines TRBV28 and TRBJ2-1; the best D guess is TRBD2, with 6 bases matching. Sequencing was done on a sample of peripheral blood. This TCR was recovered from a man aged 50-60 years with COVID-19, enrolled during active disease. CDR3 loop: CASSFDQRRDNEQFF. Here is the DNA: TGTGCCAGCAGTTTTGATCAGCGGAGGGACAATGAGCAGTTCTTC.